This T cell receptor beta chain appears in the sequencing data of a study of early T cells in non-severe SARS-CoV-2 infection. In the study overall: The authors sequenced bulk RNA from unsorted whole blood, leaving chains unpaired. Study outcomes and limitations: There was a bias toward anti-spike CD8 responses in VDJdb matching, which missed private and CD4 specificities.

The TCR library protocol was used to attach unique molecular identifiers. These identifiers were attached to individual cDNA molecules. TCRdb passed the 5' RACE reads through MiXCR, listing each CDR3 protein once. The sample carries about 72,000 distinct CDR3 sequences, 10% recorded once. This CDR3 has 15 residues. Trimming took 2 bases from V and 2 from J, leaving 12 bases between them. This clonotype was counted at least ten times. Its cognate antigen is unknown. This TCR derives from an adult who was a healthcare worker with PCR-confirmed SARS-CoV-2 infection or an uninfected control (not recorded which). This specimen consisted of whole blood, obtained at baseline. The genes are TRBV12-3 or TRBV12-4 and TRBJ1-1; possible D gene TRBD1, 5 bases. The CDR3 coding sequence is TGTGCCAGCAGTTTACCAGGGAAGAAAAACACTGAAGCTTTCTTT. Protein sequence: CASSLPGKKNTEAFF.